This T cell receptor (beta chain) comes out of a study of cytomegalovirus exposure and HLA in healthy donors (dated 2017 in TCRdb). As for the study more broadly: An earlier analysis of roughly 500 of the donors reported approximately 280 Gb of sequence data and 117 million unique TCR beta sequences obtained from around 170 million T cells. About 320 gigabases of sequencing data and approximately 80 million unique TCR sequences were included in an early release covering about 620 HLA-typed donors. Among the roughly 370 genotyped donors, around 81% belonged to the genetic ancestry cluster associated with self-reported Caucasian donors. The aim of the study was to test whether cataloging public T cell receptors could identify signatures of past pathogen exposure. The study profiled the T cell repertoires of under 700 subjects by immunosequencing and related them to cytomegalovirus serostatus. In addition to the first cohort of 666 subjects, a separate validation cohort of approximately 130 different subjects was used. To predict cytomegalovirus infection status, the study brought together high-throughput TCR immunosequencing, statistical association of individual TCRs with disease status, and machine learning. In a later analysis, previously published TCR beta repertoires from about 640 donors were re-analyzed and high-resolution HLA genotyping was added so that TCR occurrence patterns could be studied. In the later analysis, no new phenotypic data were used to find candidate immune exposures; instead, reliance was placed on TCR beta sequences and their occurrence across donors. To decide whether each TCR beta V gene segment behaved as functional or pseudogenic, an earlier analysis of approximately 620 of the donors relied on high-throughput TCR beta sequencing. Donor age, sex, ethnicity and CMV serostatus were compiled alongside the repertoire data. Genome-wide SNP genotypes for about three fifths of the roughly 670 donors were used in a later genetic analysis, which treated that subset as a discovery cohort. All discovery cohort repertoires had been generated on a single sequencing platform. HLA typing included class I and class II loci at four-digit resolution. The number of donors typed differed by locus, with about 629-640 for A, B, C, DRB1 and DQB1, over 500 for DQA1, approximately 570 for DPA1, and around 460 for DPB1. Because of strong linkage in the cohort, roughly five DR-DQ haplotypes were treated as single units for association and clustering. Among 300 to 450 genotyped donors of the cohort, an average of approximately 230,000 unique TCR beta nucleotide sequences were sequenced per donor, 15% to 20% of them non-productive.

Study-level results and caveats: Broadly in line with IMGT annotations, most TCR beta V segments showed up in productive rearrangements about 87% or about 30% of the time in an earlier analysis of 587 of the donors. Because some donors lacked HLA typing at each locus, the association tests relied only on the typed subset. The 87-base-pair reads could not distinguish some IMGT-functional V segments, including TRBV6-2 and TRBV6-3, so those segments were excluded. The only immune exposure information available for the cohort was CMV serostatus. Compared with the roughly 600-donor mean, donors in an Asian-associated ancestry cluster had fewer N-insertions in productive TCRs, according to a later genetic analysis. A later analysis found that HLA-associated TCR beta chains were more clonally expanded and had lower generation probabilities than equally common non-associated chains. Several of the top co-occurrence clusters appeared to be linked to parvovirus B19, influenza, CMV and Epstein-Barr virus, according to a later analysis. A further reported finding was that TCR beta sequences accurately predicted the HLA-A and HLA-B alleles for most subjects in the first cohort. A later analysis associated approximately 17,000 TCR beta sequences with specific HLA alleles at a false discovery rate of 0.05. This cohort had only TCR beta chains sequenced, and the lack of alpha or paired-chain data limited which features could be detected. Correlated functional status among segregating V segments might be attributable to linkage disequilibrium, but an unknown experimental factor could not be ruled out. In a later analysis, most CMV-associated TCR beta chains were found to appear HLA-restricted, with HLA associations seemingly driven largely by CMV exposure. Three of the identified cytomegalovirus-associated TCR beta chains were confirmed in vitro to be specific for cytomegalovirus antigens. In a later genetic analysis, a missense DCLRE1C variant was associated with V-gene and J-gene trimming of TCR beta chains, and the association was replicated in an independent cohort. Most TCR sequences were observed very rarely across donors, whereas some public TCRs were present in many individuals. The authors suggested that the approach could potentially be extended to other disease states and immunological phenotypes. In a later analysis, the rate of TCR association differed among HLA loci, with DRB1 alleles having the most associated TCRs and HLA-C alleles having the fewest. The study listed 150 to 200 TCR beta chains as associated with cytomegalovirus. The classifier was reported to diagnose cytomegalovirus status with high specificity and sensitivity in both the original and validation cohorts. Roughly uniform sequencing depth across donors was assumed in presence/absence analyses, although this assumption may not hold. Because counts were too low, more than 15 rarely observed V segments, including chromosome 9 orphons, were left out of the earlier analysis of over 550 of the donors. A cluster of highly shared sequence variants was judged likely to be a technical artifact of the sequencing pipeline. Assigning TCR associations to individual alleles was difficult when HLA alleles, especially DR and DQ, strongly co-occurred.

The junction shows trimming of 0 bases on V and 8 bases on J, and the gene matches do not reach 1 base of it. Based on the germline V gene, the CDR1 and CDR2 sequences are SGHRS and YFSETQ. The cysteine opens and the phenylalanine closes a CDR3 of 12 amino acids. Just CDR3 DNA is preserved here, 36 bases in frame from base 1. Preparation of the library involved the immunoSEQ multiplex PCR assay. For the multiplex PCR, a mixture combining 60 forward primers for TCR Vbeta segments and 13 reverse primers for TCR Jbeta segments was used. The CDR3 region of rearranged TCR beta genes was amplified from genomic DNA with a multiplex PCR assay. The Illumina HiSeq System was used to sequence the amplified TCR beta libraries as 87-base-pair reads. As for the authors' bioinformatics: A later analysis counted about 82 million unique TCR beta chains across the 650 to 700 repertoires, and some 11 million of these chains were shared by at least two donors. To remove PCR and sequencing errors, raw reads were error-corrected and collapsed into unique sequences using a nearest-neighbor algorithm that merged closely related sequences. Alignment of CDR3 sequences to IMGT reference sequences was used to assign V, D and J gene segments. For a sequence to be retained, at least a six-nucleotide match to both a V gene segment and a J gene segment was required. Rearrangements were classified as productive when the CDR3 lacked stop codons and remained in frame with V and J, and all other rearrangements were classified as non-productive. CDR3 was defined by IMGT convention, running from the second conserved V-encoded cysteine to the conserved J-encoded phenylalanine. The earlier analysis of approximately 590 of the donors excluded any sequence lacking an unambiguous match to a single V gene segment. In an earlier analysis of a few hundred of the donors, a V segment was called functional when productive rearrangements were above 56.7%, and segregating when the standard deviation between donors exceeded 5%. A statistical classification framework was built to diagnose cytomegalovirus status from the catalog of TCR beta chain sequences. A later analysis assigned V and J genes by comparing TCR nucleotide sequences with IMGT/GENE-DB human TR gene sequences. Using the TCRdist pipeline, a later analysis assigned CDR3 sequences along with most-parsimonious VDJ recombination scenarios. A later analysis defined each TCR beta chain by its CDR3 amino acid sequence plus V-gene family, and excluded reads lacking a unique V-gene family. As a way to deal with suspected cross-contamination and a sequencing artifact, a later analysis dropped 450 to 700 nucleotide sequences that were highly shared and had low generation probability. For each public chain, a later analysis derived a clonal expansion index from normalized ranks of inferred template counts within each repertoire. In a later analysis, generation probabilities were computed with a VDJ recombination model fitted to out-of-frame rearrangements, and the resulting probabilities were checked against IGoR. Hypergeometric tests were used in a later analysis to score TCR-TCR, TCR-HLA and TCR-CMV co-occurrence, with a repertoire-size bias correction applied to the TCR pairs. False discovery rates were estimated in a later analysis by permuting HLA or CMV assignments 20 times. In a later analysis, co-occurring TCRs were grouped using DBSCAN, with TCRdist sequence similarity added in when clustering inside HLA-allele-positive subsets. Co-occurrence clustering excluded repertoires with fewer than 30,000 or more than 120,000 public chains, plus five with anomalous nucleotide sharing. TCRdb stores this immuneACCESS table with in-frame sequences only. Part of the clones is absent; in the studies checked, under half of the shortfall reflects unresolved V genes, and no reason is known for the rest. The D gene and trimming were derived from the DNA, and the V and J assignments and clone size from that table. The sample records about 150,000 clones, 55% to 85% of which are singletons. The ten largest clones take up 2.1% of the sample.

The cohort comprised more than 550 healthy bone marrow donors. Cohort members were all nominally healthy when sampled, although unrecorded immune exposures were likely present. The donor was CMV seronegative and was included in the group of under 450 seronegative cohort members. Every donor gave a peripheral blood sample, and the peripheral blood mononuclear cells from that sample were used for TCR beta sequencing. The Qiagen DNeasy Blood Extraction Kit was used to extract genomic DNA from the blood cell samples. There are a few counts of this clone. It has no known antigen specificity. Base qualities were left out, and no much larger clone turns up one base away.

The chain couples TRBV5-1 to TRBJ1-1; TRBD1 aligns with 7 central bases. The TCR was taken from a man aged 35 to 55 in good health and CMV-seronegative. Sequencing input: PBMCs. The DNA is as follows: TGCGCCAGCAGCTTGGAGACAGGGGAAGCTTTCTTT. The translation is CASSLETGEAFF.